This T cell receptor beta chain was sequenced in a study of T cells after yellow fever vaccination. Study at large: The authors prepared low-cell-number fractions using SMART-Seq v4 Ultra Low Input.

The CDR3 sequence is 14 residues long. The ends lost 6 bases at V and 10 bases at J; junction bases unmatched: 12. General study points: Most primary-vaccination clones reappeared after the booster (more than 95% CD4, 88% CD8). Weaker in magnitude, the secondary response showed a faster peak on day 5 versus 15. The appearance of a small share of clonotypes in both CD4 and CD8 compartments was observed.

TCRdb reprocessed the 5' RACE reads with MiXCR, giving one entry per CDR3 protein. In the table there are some 250,000 distinct CDR3 sequences, 6.9% of which are singletons. There are many counts of this clonotype. Its antigen is still unknown. The sample was CD4+ T cells sorted from PBMCs, taken 15 days after the yellow fever booster vaccination. The receptor comes from a man between 25 and 39 years old who received the YFV17D yellow fever vaccine. The gene calls are TRBV12-3 or TRBV12-4 and TRBJ2-1; 7 nucleotides agree with TRBD1. The CDR3 DNA reads TGTGCCAGCAGCTACCTGCGGACAGGTGAAGAGCAGTTCTTC. Translating gives CASSYLRTGEEQFF.